This T cell receptor (beta chain) was recovered during a study of T cell changes during pregnancy in multiple sclerosis. Clones were sequenced by immunoSEQ multiplex PCR, and TCRdb holds only the in-frame ones, with some missing. This table has 100,000 or so clones, approximately 90% appearing once. The V gene's germline CDR1 is SGDLS and CDR2 YYNGEE. With 1 base removed from V and 5 bases from J, the gap between germline ends came to 7 bases. CDR3 length: 13 amino acids. V usage is TRBV9 and J usage is TRBJ2-1; possible D gene TRBD1, 5 bases. This receptor was identified in a female donor with multiple sclerosis, enrolled in a pregnancy study. This specimen was peripheral blood, taken in the second trimester of pregnancy. The CDR3 is CASSVQGDNEQFF. CDR3 nucleotides: TGTGCCAGCAGCGTACAGGGCGACAATGAGCAGTTCTTC.